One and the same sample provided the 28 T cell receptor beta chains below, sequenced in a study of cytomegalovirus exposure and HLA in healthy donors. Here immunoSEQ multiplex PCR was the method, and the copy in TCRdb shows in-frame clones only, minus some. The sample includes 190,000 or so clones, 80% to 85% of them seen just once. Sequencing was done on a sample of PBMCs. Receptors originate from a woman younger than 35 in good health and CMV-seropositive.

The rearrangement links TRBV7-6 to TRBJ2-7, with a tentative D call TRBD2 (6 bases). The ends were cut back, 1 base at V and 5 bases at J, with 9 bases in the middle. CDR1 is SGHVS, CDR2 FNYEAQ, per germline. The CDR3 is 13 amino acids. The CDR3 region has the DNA TGTGCCAGCAGCTTAGGGGGGGTGGACGAGCAGTACTTC. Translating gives CASSLGGVDEQYF.

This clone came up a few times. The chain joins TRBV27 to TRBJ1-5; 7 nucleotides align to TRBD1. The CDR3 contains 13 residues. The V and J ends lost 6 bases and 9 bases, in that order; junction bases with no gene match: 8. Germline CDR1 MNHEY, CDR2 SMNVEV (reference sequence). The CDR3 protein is CASRTSGGRPQHF. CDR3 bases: TGTGCCAGCAGGACATCAGGGGGGAGGCCCCAGCATTTT.

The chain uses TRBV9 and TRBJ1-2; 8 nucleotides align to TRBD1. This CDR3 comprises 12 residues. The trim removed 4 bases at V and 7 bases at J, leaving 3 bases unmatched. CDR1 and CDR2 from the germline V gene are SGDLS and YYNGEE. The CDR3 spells CASSYRGIGYTF. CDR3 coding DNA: TGTGCCAGCAGCTACAGGGGGATTGGCTACACCTTC.

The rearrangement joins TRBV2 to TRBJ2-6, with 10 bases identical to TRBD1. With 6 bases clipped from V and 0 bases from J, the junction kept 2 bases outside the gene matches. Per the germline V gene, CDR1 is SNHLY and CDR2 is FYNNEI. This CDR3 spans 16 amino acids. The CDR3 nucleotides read TGTGCCAGCAGGGGACAGGGGATCTCTGGGGCCAACGTCCTGACTTTC. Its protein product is CASRGQGISGANVLTF.

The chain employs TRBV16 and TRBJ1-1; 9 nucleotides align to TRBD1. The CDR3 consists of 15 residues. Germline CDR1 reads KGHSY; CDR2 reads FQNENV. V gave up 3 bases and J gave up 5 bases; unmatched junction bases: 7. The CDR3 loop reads CASSHTGQGKTEAFF. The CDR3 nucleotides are TGTGCCAGCAGCCATACCGGACAGGGGAAGACTGAAGCTTTCTTT.

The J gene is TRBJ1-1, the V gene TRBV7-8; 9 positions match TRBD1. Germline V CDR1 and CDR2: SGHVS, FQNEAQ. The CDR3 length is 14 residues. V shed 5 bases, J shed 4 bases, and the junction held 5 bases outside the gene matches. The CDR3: CASSIQGASTEAFF. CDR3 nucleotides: TGTGCCAGCAGCATACAGGGGGCGAGCACTGAAGCTTTCTTT.

The CDR3 DNA sequence: TGTGCCAGCAGTGAAGCGCGTGAGCCCCAGCATTTT. This translates into CASSEAREPQHF. The V and J genes are TRBV6-1 and TRBJ1-5; D not certain. This CDR3 is 12 amino acids long. Looked up from germline, CDR1 is MNHNS and CDR2 is SASEGT. V lost 0 bases and J lost 8, with 5 bases in between.

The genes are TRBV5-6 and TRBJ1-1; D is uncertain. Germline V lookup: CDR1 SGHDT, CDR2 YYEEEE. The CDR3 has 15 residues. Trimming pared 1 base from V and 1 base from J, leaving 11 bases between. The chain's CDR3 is CASSLPGVANTEAFF. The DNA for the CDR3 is TGTGCCAGCAGCTTGCCCGGAGTAGCGAACACTGAAGCTTTCTTT.

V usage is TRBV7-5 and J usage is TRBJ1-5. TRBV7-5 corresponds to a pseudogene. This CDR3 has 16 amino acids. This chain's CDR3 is CARRGCGVWSNQPQHF. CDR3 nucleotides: TGTGCCAGAAGAGGGTGCGGGGTCTGGAGCAATCAGCCCCAGCATTTT.

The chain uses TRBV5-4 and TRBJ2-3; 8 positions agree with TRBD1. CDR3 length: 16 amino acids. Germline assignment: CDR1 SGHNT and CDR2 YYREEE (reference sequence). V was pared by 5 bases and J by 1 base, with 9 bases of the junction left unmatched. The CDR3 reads CASRSDRGKGTDTQYF. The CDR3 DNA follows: TGTGCCAGCAGGTCCGACAGGGGAAAGGGCACAGATACGCAGTATTTT.

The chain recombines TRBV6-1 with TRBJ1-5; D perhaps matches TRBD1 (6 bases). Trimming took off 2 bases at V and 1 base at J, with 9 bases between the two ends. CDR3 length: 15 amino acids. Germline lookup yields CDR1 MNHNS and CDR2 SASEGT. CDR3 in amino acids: CASSERTVSNQPQHF. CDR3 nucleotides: TGTGCCAGCAGTGAAAGGACAGTAAGCAATCAGCCCCAGCATTTT.

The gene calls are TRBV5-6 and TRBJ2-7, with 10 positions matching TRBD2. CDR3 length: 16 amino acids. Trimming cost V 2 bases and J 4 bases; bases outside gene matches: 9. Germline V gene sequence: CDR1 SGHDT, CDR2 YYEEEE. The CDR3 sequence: CASSLGSGGAPYEQYF. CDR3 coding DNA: TGTGCCAGCAGCTTAGGAAGCGGGGGGGCCCCTTACGAGCAGTACTTC.

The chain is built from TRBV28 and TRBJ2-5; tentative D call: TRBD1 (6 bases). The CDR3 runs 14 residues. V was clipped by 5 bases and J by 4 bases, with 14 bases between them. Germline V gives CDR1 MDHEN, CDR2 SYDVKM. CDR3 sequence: CASSAGTLTETQYF. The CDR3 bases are TGTGCCAGCAGTGCTGGGACATTAACAGAGACCCAGTACTTC.

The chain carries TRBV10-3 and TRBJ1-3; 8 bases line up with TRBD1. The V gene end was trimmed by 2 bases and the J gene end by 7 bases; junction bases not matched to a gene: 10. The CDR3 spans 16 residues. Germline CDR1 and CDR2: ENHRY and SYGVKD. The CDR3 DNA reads TGTGCCATCAGTGAGATTAAACAGGGGGAATGGAACACCATATATTTT. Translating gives CAISEIKQGEWNTIYF.

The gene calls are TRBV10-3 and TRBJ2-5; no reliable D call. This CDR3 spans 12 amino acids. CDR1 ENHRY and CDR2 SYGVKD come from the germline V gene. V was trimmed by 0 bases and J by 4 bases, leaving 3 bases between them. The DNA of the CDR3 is TGTGCCATCAGTGAGTCCGGAGAGACCCAGTACTTC. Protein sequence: CAISESGETQYF.

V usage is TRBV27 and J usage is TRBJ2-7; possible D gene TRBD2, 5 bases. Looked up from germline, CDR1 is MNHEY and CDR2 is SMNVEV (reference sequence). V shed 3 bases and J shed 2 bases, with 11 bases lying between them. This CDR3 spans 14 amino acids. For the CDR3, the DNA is TGTGCCAGCAGTTTCACCCGGGGTCCCTACGAGCAGTACTTC. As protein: CASSFTRGPYEQYF.

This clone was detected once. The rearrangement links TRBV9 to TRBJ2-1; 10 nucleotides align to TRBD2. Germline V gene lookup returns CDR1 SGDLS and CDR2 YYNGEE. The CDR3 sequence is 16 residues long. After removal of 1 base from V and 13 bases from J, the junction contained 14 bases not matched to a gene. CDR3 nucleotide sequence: TGTGCCAGCAGCGTACGTCCTAGCGGGGGCGAGCGGGAACAGTTCTTC. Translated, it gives CASSVRPSGGEREQFF. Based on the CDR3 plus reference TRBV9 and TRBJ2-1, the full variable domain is DSGVTQTPKHLITATGQRVTLRCSPRSGDLSVYWYQQSLDQGLQFLIQYYNGEERAKGNILERFSAQQFPDLHSELNLSSLELGDSALYFCASSVRPSGGEREQFFGPGTRLTVL.

The CDR3 loop reads CASSEEKTGWSPLHF. CDR3 in DNA: TGTGCCAGCAGTGAAGAGAAGACAGGGTGGTCACCCCTCCACTTT. V is TRBV2 and J is TRBJ1-6, with 7 bases lining up with TRBD1. The CDR3 is 15 residues long. Trimming removed 1 base from V and 10 bases from J; junction bases left unmatched: 7. The germline gives CDR1 SNHLY, CDR2 FYNNEI.

DNA for the CDR3: TGCAGCGCTAGGAGGCTGAACACTGAAGCTTTCTTT. It encodes CSARRLNTEAFF. This chain connects TRBV29-1 to TRBJ1-1; D remains unclear. This CDR3 has 12 residues. Trimming pared 7 bases from V and 0 bases from J, leaving 9 bases between. CDR1 is SQVTM, CDR2 ANQGSEA, per germline.

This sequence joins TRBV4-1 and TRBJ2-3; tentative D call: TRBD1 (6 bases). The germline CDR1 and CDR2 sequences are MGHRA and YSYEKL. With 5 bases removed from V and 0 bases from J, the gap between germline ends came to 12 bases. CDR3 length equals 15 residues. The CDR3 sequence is CASSYGQSSTDTQYF. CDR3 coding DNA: TGCGCCAGCAGCTACGGACAGTCTAGCACAGATACGCAGTATTTT.

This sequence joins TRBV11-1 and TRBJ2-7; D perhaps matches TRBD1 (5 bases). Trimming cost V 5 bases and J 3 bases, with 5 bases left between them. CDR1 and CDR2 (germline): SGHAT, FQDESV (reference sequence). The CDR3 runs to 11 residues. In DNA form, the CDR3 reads TGTGCCAGCAGCGACAGCTACGAGCAGTACTTC. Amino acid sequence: CASSDSYEQYF.

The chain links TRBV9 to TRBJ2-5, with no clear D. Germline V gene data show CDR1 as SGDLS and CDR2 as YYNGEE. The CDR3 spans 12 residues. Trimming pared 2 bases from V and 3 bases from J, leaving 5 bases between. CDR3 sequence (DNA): TGTGCCAGCAGCGTTCGGGAAGAGACCCAGTACTTC. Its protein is CASSVREETQYF.

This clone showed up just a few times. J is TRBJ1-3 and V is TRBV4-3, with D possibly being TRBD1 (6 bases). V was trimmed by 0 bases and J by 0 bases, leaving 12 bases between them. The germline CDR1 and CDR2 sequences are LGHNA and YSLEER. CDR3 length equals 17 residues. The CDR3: CASSQELQGASGNTIYF. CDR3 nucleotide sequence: TGCGCCAGCAGCCAAGAACTACAGGGCGCCTCTGGAAACACCATATATTTT.

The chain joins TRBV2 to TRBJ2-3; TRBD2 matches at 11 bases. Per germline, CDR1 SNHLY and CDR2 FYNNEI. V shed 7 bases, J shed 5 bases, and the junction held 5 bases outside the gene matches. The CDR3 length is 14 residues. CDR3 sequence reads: CASTLAGGEDTQYF. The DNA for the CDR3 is TGTGCCAGCACGCTAGCGGGGGGAGAAGATACGCAGTATTTT.

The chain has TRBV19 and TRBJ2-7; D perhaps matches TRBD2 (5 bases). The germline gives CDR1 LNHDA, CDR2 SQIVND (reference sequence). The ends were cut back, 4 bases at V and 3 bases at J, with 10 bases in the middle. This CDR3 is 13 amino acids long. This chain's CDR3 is CASSTGNYYEQYF. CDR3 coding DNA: TGTGCCAGTAGTACCGGGAACTACTACGAGCAGTACTTC.

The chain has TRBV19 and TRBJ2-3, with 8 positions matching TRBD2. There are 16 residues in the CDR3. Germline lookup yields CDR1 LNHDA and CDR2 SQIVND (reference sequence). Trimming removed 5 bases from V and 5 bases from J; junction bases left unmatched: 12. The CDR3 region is CASSGFTGGAGDTQYF. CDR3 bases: TGTGCCAGTAGTGGATTTACGGGGGGGGCTGGAGATACGCAGTATTTT.

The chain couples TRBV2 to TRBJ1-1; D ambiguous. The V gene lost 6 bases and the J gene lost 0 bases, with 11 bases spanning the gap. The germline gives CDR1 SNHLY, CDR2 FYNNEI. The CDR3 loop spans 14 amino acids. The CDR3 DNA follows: TGTGCCAGCAGCCCCCAGAACATGAACACTGAAGCTTTCTTT. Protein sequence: CASSPQNMNTEAFF.

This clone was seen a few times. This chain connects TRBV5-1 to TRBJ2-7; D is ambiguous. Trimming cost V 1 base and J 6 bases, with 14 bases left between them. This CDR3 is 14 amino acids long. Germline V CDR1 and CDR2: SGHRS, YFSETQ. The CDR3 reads CASSLSSGSSEQYF. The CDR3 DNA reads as TGCGCCAGCAGCTTGAGTTCGGGTTCTAGCGAGCAGTACTTC.